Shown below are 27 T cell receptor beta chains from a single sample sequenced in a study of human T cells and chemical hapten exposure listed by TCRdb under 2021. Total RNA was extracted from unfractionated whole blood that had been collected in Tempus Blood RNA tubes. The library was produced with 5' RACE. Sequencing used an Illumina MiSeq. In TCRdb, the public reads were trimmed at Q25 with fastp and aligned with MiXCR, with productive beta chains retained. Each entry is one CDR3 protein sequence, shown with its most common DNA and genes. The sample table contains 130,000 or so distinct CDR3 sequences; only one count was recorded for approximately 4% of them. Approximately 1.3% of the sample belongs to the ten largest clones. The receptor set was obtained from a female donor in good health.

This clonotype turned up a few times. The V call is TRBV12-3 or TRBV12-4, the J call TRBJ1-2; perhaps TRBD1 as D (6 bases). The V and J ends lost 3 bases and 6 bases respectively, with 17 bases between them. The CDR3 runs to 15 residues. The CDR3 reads CASSLQGLGMDGYTF. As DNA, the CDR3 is TGTGCCAGCAGTTTGCAGGGGCTCGGTATGGATGGCTACACCTTC.

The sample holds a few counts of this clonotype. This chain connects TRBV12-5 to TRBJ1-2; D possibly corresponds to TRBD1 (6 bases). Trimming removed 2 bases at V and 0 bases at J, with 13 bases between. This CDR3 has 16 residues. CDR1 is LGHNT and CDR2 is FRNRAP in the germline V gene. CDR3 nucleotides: TGTGCTAGTGGTTTGCTACAGGGCCGCGCTAACTATGGCTACACCTTC. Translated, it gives CASGLLQGRANYGYTF.

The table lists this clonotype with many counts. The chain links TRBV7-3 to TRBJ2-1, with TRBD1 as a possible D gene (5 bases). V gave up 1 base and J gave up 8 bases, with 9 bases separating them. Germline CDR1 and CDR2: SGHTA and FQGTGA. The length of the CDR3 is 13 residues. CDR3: CASSLSIRDEQFF. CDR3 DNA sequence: TGTGCCAGCAGCTTAAGTATCAGGGATGAGCAGTTCTTC. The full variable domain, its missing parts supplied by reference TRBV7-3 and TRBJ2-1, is GAGVSQTPSNKVTEKGKYVELRCDPISGHTALYWYRQSLGQGPEFLIYFQGTGAADDSGLPNDRFFAVRPEGSVSTLKIQRTERGDSAVYLCASSLSIRDEQFFGPGTRLTVL.

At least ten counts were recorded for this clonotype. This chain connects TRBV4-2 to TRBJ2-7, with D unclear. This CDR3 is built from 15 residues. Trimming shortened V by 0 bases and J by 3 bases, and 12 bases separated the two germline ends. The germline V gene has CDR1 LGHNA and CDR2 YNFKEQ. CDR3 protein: CASSQDVGSFYEQYF. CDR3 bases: TGTGCCAGCAGCCAAGATGTGGGCAGTTTCTACGAGCAGTACTTC.

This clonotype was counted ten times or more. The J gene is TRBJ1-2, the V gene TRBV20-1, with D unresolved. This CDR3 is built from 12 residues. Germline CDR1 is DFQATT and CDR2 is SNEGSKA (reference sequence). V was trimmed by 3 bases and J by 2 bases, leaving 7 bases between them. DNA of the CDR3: TGCAGTGCTAGTCCCCAAAACTATGGCTACACCTTC. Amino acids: CSASPQNYGYTF.

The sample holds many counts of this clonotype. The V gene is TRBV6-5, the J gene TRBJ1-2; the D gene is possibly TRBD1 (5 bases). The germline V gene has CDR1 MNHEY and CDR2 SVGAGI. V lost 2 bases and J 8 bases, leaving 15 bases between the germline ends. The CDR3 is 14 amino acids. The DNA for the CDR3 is TGTGCCAGCAGTTACGGGGGTCCGCAGTACGGCTACACCTTC. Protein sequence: CASSYGGPQYGYTF.

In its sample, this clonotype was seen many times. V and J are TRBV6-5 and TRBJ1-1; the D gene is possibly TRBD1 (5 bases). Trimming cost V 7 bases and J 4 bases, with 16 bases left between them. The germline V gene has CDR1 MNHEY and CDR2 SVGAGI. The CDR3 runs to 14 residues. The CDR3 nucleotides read TGTGCCAGCATTAGTCCGGGACGTCGCACTGAAGCTTTCTTT. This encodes CASISPGRRTEAFF.

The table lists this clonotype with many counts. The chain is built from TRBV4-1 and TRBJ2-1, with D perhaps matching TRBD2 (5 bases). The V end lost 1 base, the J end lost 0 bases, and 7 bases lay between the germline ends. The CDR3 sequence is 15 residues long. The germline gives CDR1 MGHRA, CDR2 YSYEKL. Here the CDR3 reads CASSQVRGSYNEQFF. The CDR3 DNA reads TGCGCCAGCAGCCAAGTTCGGGGCTCCTACAATGAGCAGTTCTTC.

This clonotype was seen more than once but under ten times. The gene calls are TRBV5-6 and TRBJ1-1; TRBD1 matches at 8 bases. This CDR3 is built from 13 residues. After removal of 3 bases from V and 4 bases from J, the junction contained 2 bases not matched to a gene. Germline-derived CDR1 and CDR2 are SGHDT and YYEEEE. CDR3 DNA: TGTGCCAGCAGCTGGACAGGGTCCACTGAAGCTTTCTTT. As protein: CASSWTGSTEAFF.

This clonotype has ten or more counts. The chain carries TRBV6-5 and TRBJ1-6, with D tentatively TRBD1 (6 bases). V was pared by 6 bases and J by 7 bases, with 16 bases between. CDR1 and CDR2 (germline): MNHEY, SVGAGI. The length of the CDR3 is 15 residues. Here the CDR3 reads CASRRRGHNNSPLHF. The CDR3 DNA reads TGTGCCAGCAGGCGTAGGGGACATAACAATTCACCCCTCCACTTT.

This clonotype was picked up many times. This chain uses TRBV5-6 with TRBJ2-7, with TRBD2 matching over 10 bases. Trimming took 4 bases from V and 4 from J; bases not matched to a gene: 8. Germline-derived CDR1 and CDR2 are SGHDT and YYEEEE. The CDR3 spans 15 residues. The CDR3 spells CASSVGGLAWYEQYF. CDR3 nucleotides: TGTGCCAGCAGCGTGGGGGGACTAGCGTGGTACGAGCAGTACTTC.

The CDR3 loop is CASSVEGSSSAFF. In DNA form, the CDR3 reads TGTGCCAGCAGCGTAGAGGGCTCATCCTCGGCTTTCTTT. This chain links TRBV9 with TRBJ1-1; D call uncertain. The length of the CDR3 is 13 residues. Germline V CDR1 and CDR2: SGDLS, YYNGEE. V lost 0 bases and J lost 11, with 14 bases in between. The full variable domain, with the rest looked up from reference TRBV9 and TRBJ1-1, is DSGVTQTPKHLITATGQRVTLRCSPRSGDLSVYWYQQSLDQGLQFLIQYYNGEERAKGNILERFSAQQFPDLHSELNLSSLELGDSALYFCASSVEGSSSAFFGQGTRLTVV.

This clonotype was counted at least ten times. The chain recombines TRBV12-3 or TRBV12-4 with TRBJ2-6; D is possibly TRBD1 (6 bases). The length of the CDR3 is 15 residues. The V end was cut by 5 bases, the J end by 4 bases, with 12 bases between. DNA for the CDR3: TGTGCCAGCAGTGCACAGGGAGCCGGGGCCAACGTCCTGACTTTC. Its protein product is CASSAQGAGANVLTF.

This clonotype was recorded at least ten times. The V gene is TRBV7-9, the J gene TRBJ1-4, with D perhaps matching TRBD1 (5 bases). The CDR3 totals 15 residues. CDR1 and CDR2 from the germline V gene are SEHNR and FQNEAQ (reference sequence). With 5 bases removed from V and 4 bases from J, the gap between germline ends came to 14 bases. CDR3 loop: CASSVRRGDNEKLFF. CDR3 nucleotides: TGTGCCAGCAGCGTGAGACGGGGCGATAATGAAAAACTGTTTTTT.

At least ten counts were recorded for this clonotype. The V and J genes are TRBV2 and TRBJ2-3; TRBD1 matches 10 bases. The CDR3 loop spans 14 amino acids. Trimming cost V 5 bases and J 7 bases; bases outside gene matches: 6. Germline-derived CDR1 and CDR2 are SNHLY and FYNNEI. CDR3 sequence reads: CASSPGTGVNTQYF. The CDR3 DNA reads TGTGCCAGCAGTCCTGGGACAGGGGTAAATACGCAGTATTTT.

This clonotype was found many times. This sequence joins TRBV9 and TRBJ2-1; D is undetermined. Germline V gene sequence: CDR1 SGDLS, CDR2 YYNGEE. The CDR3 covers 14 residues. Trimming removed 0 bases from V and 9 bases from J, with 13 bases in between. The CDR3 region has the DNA TGTGCCAGCAGCGTAGTTTTGGGGTCCGGTGAGCAGTTCTTC. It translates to CASSVVLGSGEQFF.

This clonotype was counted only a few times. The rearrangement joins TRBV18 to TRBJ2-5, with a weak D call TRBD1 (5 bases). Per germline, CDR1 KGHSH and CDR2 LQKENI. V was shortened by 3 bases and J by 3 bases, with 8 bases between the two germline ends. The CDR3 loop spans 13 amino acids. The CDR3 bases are TGTGCCAGCTCACCCAGGGCCGAAGAGACCCAGTACTTC. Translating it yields CASSPRAEETQYF.

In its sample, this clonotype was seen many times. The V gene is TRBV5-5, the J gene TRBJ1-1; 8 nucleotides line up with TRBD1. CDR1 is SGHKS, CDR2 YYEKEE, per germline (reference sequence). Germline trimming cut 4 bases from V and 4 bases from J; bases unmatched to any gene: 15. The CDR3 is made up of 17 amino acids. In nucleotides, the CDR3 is TGTGCCAGCAGCCAATTACCGCAGGGGGCGAGGCGCACTGAAGCTTTCTTT. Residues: CASSQLPQGARRTEAFF.

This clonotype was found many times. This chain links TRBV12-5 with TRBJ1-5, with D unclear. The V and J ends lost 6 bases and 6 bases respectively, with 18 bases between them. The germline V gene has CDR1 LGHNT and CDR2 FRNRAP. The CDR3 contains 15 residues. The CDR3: CASGSRAVTGQPQHF. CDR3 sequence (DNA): TGTGCTAGTGGCTCACGGGCCGTAACCGGTCAGCCCCAGCATTTT.

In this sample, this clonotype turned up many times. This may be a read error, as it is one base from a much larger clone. CDR3 sequence (DNA): TGTGCCAGCAGCAGGAACAGGGGCTCCGACGAGCAGTACTTC. Protein product: CASSRNRGSDEQYF. This rearrangement joins TRBV13 to TRBJ2-7, with 7 bases matching TRBD1. The CDR3 contains 14 residues. In germline, CDR1 is PRHDT, CDR2 FYEKMQ (reference sequence).

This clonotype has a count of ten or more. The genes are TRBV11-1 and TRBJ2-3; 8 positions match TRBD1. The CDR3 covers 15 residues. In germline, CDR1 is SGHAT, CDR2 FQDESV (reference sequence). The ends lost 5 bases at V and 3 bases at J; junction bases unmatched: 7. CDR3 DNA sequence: TGTGCCAGCAGCACCAGGACAGGGTTTACAGATACGCAGTATTTT. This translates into CASSTRTGFTDTQYF.

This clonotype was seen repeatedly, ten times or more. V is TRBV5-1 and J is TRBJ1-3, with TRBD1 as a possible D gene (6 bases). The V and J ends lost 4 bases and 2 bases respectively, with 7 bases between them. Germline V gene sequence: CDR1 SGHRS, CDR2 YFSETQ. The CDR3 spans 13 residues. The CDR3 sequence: CASSKGAGNTIYF. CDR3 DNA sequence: TGCGCCAGCAGCAAGGGGGCTGGAAACACCATATATTTT.

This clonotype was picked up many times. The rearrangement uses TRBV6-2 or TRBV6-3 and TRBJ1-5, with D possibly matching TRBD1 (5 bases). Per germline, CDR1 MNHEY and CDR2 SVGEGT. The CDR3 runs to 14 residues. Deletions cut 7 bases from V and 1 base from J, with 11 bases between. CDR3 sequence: CASNIGGSNQPQHF. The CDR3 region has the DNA TGTGCCAGCAATATTGGGGGAAGCAATCAGCCCCAGCATTTT.

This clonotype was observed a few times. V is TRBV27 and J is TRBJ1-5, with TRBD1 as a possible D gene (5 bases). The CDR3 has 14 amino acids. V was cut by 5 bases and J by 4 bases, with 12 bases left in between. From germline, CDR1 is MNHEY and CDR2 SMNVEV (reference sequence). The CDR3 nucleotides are TGTGCCAGCAGTCCAGGGACCTCAAATCAGCCCCAGCATTTT. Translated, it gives CASSPGTSNQPQHF.

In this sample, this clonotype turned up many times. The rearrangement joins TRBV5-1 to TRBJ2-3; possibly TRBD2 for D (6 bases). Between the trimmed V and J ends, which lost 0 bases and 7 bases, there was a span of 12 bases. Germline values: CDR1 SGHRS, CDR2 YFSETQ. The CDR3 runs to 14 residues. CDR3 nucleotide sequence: TGCGCCAGCAGCTTGGAGGGACTGCCATATACGCAGTATTTT. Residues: CASSLEGLPYTQYF.

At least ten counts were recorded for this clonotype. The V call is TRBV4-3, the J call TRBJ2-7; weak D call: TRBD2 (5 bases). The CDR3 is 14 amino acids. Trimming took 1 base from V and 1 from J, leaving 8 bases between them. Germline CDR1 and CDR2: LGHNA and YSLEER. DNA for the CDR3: TGCGCCAGCAGCCAAGTTCGGGGTTCCTACGAGCAGTACTTC. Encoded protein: CASSQVRGSYEQYF.

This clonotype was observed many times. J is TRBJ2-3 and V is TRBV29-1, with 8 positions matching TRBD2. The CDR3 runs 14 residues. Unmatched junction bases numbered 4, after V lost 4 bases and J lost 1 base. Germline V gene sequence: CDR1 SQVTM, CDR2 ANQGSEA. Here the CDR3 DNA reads TGCAGCGTTGGGACAGCGGGGGGCACAGATACGCAGTATTTT. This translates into CSVGTAGGTDTQYF.